These 24 T cell receptor beta chains came from one sample sequenced in a study of cytomegalovirus exposure and HLA in healthy donors. Clones were sequenced by immunoSEQ multiplex PCR, and TCRdb holds only the in-frame ones, with some missing. The sample has about 110,000 clones; roughly nine tenths are singletons. The specimen sequenced was PBMCs. The origin of the receptors is a woman in her late teens or twenties in good health and CMV-seronegative.

The chain couples TRBV27 to TRBJ2-7, with 9 positions matching TRBD2. Germline CDR1 and CDR2: MNHEY and SMNVEV (reference sequence). V lost 4 bases and J lost 7; bases outside the gene matches: 8. CDR3 size: 14 residues. This CDR3 is CASSSAGGRGEQYF. The CDR3 DNA is TGTGCCAGCAGTTCGGCGGGAGGGCGGGGGGAGCAGTACTTC.

In its sample, this clone was seen once. This sequence joins TRBV10-3 and TRBJ1-6; 7 nucleotides agree with TRBD1. Germline V gives CDR1 ENHRY, CDR2 SYGVKD. J was trimmed by 6 bases and V by 6 bases; bases with no gene match: 5. The CDR3 has 14 amino acids. This CDR3 is CAIRQGLFNSPLHF. The CDR3 DNA reads TGTGCCATCAGACAGGGGTTGTTTAATTCACCCCTCCACTTT.

This sequence joins TRBV14 and TRBJ2-5, with 7 bases aligning to TRBD2. Germline CDR1 reads SGHDN; CDR2 reads FVKESK. This CDR3 has 17 residues. V lost 3 bases to trimming and J lost 2 bases; unmatched junction nucleotides: 12. The CDR3 bases are TGTGCCAGCAGCCAGACTAGCCAGTATATACTTCAAGAGACCCAGTACTTC. This codes for CASSQTSQYILQETQYF.

The chain has TRBV30 and TRBJ2-1; D gene ambiguous. Trimming stripped 1 base from V and 0 bases from J, with 7 bases between. CDR3 length equals 14 residues. Germline assignment: CDR1 GTSNPN and CDR2 SVGIG (reference sequence). The CDR3 bases are TGTGCCTGGAGTGGAGGCGCCTCCTACAATGAGCAGTTCTTC. This translates into CAWSGGASYNEQFF.

The chain uses TRBV19 and TRBJ1-2; D is uncertain. The V gene lost 5 bases and the J gene lost 4 bases, with 14 bases spanning the gap. In germline, CDR1 is LNHDA, CDR2 SQIVND (reference sequence). This CDR3 comprises 14 residues. CDR3 sequence: CASSPSTGVYGYTF. CDR3 in DNA: TGTGCCAGTAGTCCCTCGACCGGGGTCTATGGCTACACCTTC.

The DNA of the CDR3 is TGCGCCAGCAGCTTGGATCCGGGGGCTGGAAACACCATATATTTT. It yields the protein CASSLDPGAGNTIYF. The chain employs TRBV5-1 and TRBJ1-3, with a tentative D call TRBD1 (5 bases). In germline, CDR1 is SGHRS, CDR2 YFSETQ. The CDR3 runs to 15 residues. Trimming took off 0 bases at V and 2 bases at J, with 9 bases between the two ends. The entire variable domain, with the rest obtained from reference TRBV5-1 and TRBJ1-3, is as follows: KAGVTQTPRYLIKTRGQQVTLSCSPISGHRSVSWYQQTPGQGLQFLFEYFSETQRNKGNFPGRFSGRQFSNSRSEMNVSTLELGDSALYLCASSLDPGAGNTIYFGEGSWLTVV.

The chain carries TRBV28 and TRBJ2-7; 7 bases align to TRBD2. The CDR3 contains 16 residues. Germline CDR1 and CDR2: MDHEN and SYDVKM. V shed 7 bases and J 1 base; nucleotides not matched to a gene: 13. DNA of the CDR3: TGTGCCAGCACCCCACGCGGGGGAGGATTATCCTACGAGCAGTACTTC. Translating it yields CASTPRGGGLSYEQYF. Full variable domain (rest looked up from reference TRBV28 and TRBJ2-7): DVKVTQSSRYLVKRTGEKVFLECVQDMDHENMFWYRQDPGLGLRLIYFSYDVKMKEKGDIPEGYSVSREKKERFSLILESASTNQTSMYLCASTPRGGGLSYEQYFGPGTRLTVT.

This clone was detected once. The chain combines TRBV23-1 with TRBJ1-2; TRBD1 agrees at 8 bases. TRBV23-1 is filed as an ORF, its function uncertain. The CDR3 runs to 14 residues. Germline trimming cut 3 bases from V and 3 bases from J; bases unmatched to any gene: 3. The CDR3 DNA is TGCGCCAGCAGTCAGGACAGGGTAGACTATGGCTACACCTTC. This sequence encodes CASSQDRVDYGYTF.

The chain uses TRBV7-9 and TRBJ2-1, with 9 bases that match TRBD1. This CDR3 spans 14 amino acids. Germline assignment: CDR1 SEHNR and CDR2 FQNEAQ (reference sequence). V lost 4 bases, J lost 6 bases, and 4 bases stayed unmatched. DNA for the CDR3: TGTGCCAGCAGCTCGACAGGGGGAGGCAATGAGCAGTTCTTC. Translation gives CASSSTGGGNEQFF.

V and J are TRBV2 and TRBJ2-7; 9 bases are a match to TRBD1. V lost 7 bases and J lost 1; bases outside the gene matches: 5. This CDR3 has 14 residues. The germline V gene encodes CDR1 SNHLY and CDR2 FYNNEI. This chain's CDR3 is CASTPGQGSYEQYF. CDR3 bases: TGTGCCAGCACCCCGGGACAGGGATCCTACGAGCAGTACTTC.

The chain combines TRBV5-1 with TRBJ2-1, with a tentative D call TRBD1 (5 bases). CDR1 and CDR2 (germline): SGHRS, YFSETQ. Trimming removed 8 bases from V and 6 bases from J, with 15 bases in between. The CDR3 length is 13 residues. CDR3 protein: CASGRATINEQFF. The DNA for the CDR3 is TGCGCCAGTGGCAGGGCTACCATCAATGAGCAGTTCTTC.

The genes are TRBV7-9 and TRBJ2-2, with 8 bases lining up with TRBD1. The V gene's germline CDR1 is SEHNR and CDR2 FQNEAQ (reference sequence). After removal of 10 bases from V and 6 bases from J, the junction contained 10 bases not matched to a gene. The CDR3 extends over 14 amino acids. CDR3 amino acids: CAISGRGRAGELFF. The CDR3 DNA is TGTGCCATCTCGGGCAGGGGGCGCGCCGGGGAGCTGTTTTTT.

The chain couples TRBV7-9 to TRBJ2-6; the D is unclear. Germline V gene sequence: CDR1 SEHNR, CDR2 FQNEAQ (reference sequence). The V and J ends lost 4 bases and 0 bases respectively, with 4 bases between them. The CDR3 consists of 14 residues. The CDR3 is CASSSRSGANVLTF. In DNA, the CDR3 is TGTGCCAGCAGCTCTCGCTCTGGGGCCAACGTCCTGACTTTC.

The V and J genes are TRBV10-2 and TRBJ2-5; D may be TRBD2 (5 bases). The V gene's germline CDR1 is WSHSY and CDR2 SAAADI. CDR3 size: 15 residues. V was cut by 6 bases and J by 4 bases, with 18 bases left in between. DNA of the CDR3: TGCGCCAGCAGACCTACCGGGAACAATGTAGAGACCCAGTACTTC. Its protein is CASRPTGNNVETQYF.

This chain connects TRBV6-1 to TRBJ2-5, with a tentative D call TRBD2 (5 bases). The CDR3 runs 12 residues. CDR1 and CDR2 from the germline V gene are MNHNS and SASEGT. V lost 6 bases and J lost 2, with 7 bases in between. CDR3 residues: CASSGVQETQYF. CDR3 nucleotides: TGTGCCAGCAGCGGGGTTCAAGAGACCCAGTACTTC.

This chain links TRBV5-1 with TRBJ2-2; possible D gene TRBD2, 6 bases. V dropped 2 bases and J dropped 7 bases, with 18 bases sitting between them. CDR1 is SGHRS and CDR2 is YFSETQ in the germline V gene. This CDR3 has 16 residues. The CDR3 region is CASSLQASPGVGELFF. CDR3 in DNA: TGCGCCAGCAGCTTACAGGCGTCCCCGGGGGTCGGGGAGCTGTTTTTT.

V is TRBV19 and J is TRBJ1-6, with D tentatively TRBD1 (5 bases). The germline V gene has CDR1 LNHDA and CDR2 SQIVND (reference sequence). The V and J ends lost 9 bases and 0 bases respectively, with 6 bases between them. There are 13 residues in the CDR3. The CDR3 nucleotides are TGTGCCAGCCAGGGCTCCTATAATTCACCCCTCCACTTT. This gives the protein CASQGSYNSPLHF.

The chain combines TRBV18 with TRBJ1-5; tentatively, D is TRBD1 (5 bases). This CDR3 is 15 amino acids long. The V gene's germline CDR1 is KGHSH and CDR2 LQKENI. Trimming cost V 1 base and J 3 bases, with 10 bases left between them. This chain's CDR3 is CASSPQGWYNQPQHF. DNA for the CDR3: TGTGCCAGCTCACCACAGGGGTGGTACAATCAGCCCCAGCATTTT.

The chain links TRBV6-6 to TRBJ1-1; perhaps TRBD1 as D (5 bases). This CDR3 spans 14 amino acids. Germline lookup yields CDR1 MNHNY and CDR2 SVGAGI (reference sequence). V was pared by 2 bases and J by 0 bases, with 7 bases between. The CDR3 region has the DNA TGTGCCAGCAGTTACGGGGGGGTGAACACTGAAGCTTTCTTT. Translated: CASSYGGVNTEAFF.

The chain links TRBV9 to TRBJ2-5, with unresolved D. The CDR3 has 13 residues. The V end was cut by 1 base, the J end by 3 bases, with 7 bases between. Germline V gives CDR1 SGDLS, CDR2 YYNGEE. In nucleotides, the CDR3 is TGTGCCAGCAGCGTACGACTGGAAGAGACCCAGTACTTC. Translated, it gives CASSVRLEETQYF.

The chain employs TRBV28 and TRBJ2-7, with a tentative D call TRBD1 (7 bases). Germline-derived CDR1 and CDR2 are MDHEN and SYDVKM. There are 15 residues in the CDR3. The V and J ends lost 5 bases and 2 bases respectively, with 16 bases between them. The CDR3 spells CASSAHPGGTYEQYF. The CDR3 coding sequence is TGTGCCAGCAGTGCGCATCCAGGGGGGACCTACGAGCAGTACTTC. The whole variable domain, remainder taken from reference TRBV28 and TRBJ2-7, is DVKVTQSSRYLVKRTGEKVFLECVQDMDHENMFWYRQDPGLGLRLIYFSYDVKMKEKGDIPEGYSVSREKKERFSLILESASTNQTSMYLCASSAHPGGTYEQYFGPGTRLTVT.

CDR3 loop: CASSPQGAHQPQHF. In DNA form, the CDR3 reads TGTGCCAGCTCACCACAGGGGGCGCATCAGCCCCAGCATTTT. The V and J genes are TRBV18 and TRBJ1-5, with TRBD1 matching over 7 bases. The CDR3 consists of 14 residues. The J segment lost 5 bases and the V segment lost 1 base, leaving 2 bases of the junction unmatched. CDR1 is KGHSH, CDR2 LQKENI, per germline.

The chain links TRBV18 to TRBJ2-3, with 9 bases lining up with TRBD1. Germline V gene sequence: CDR1 KGHSH, CDR2 LQKENI. The ends lost 4 bases at V and 2 bases at J; junction bases unmatched: 4. The CDR3 consists of 15 residues. The CDR3: CASSRQGVDTDTQYF. CDR3 coding DNA: TGTGCCAGCTCACGACAGGGGGTCGACACAGATACGCAGTATTTT.

The CDR3 DNA is TGCGCCAGCAGCCCGACAGGGCGGGGAACTGAAGCTTTCTTT. This translates into CASSPTGRGTEAFF. V usage is TRBV5-1 and J usage is TRBJ1-1; TRBD1 matches at 7 bases. CDR3 length equals 14 residues. Losses at the gene ends were 4 bases for V and 5 bases for J; bases not matched to a gene: 8. Germline CDR1 SGHRS, CDR2 YFSETQ.